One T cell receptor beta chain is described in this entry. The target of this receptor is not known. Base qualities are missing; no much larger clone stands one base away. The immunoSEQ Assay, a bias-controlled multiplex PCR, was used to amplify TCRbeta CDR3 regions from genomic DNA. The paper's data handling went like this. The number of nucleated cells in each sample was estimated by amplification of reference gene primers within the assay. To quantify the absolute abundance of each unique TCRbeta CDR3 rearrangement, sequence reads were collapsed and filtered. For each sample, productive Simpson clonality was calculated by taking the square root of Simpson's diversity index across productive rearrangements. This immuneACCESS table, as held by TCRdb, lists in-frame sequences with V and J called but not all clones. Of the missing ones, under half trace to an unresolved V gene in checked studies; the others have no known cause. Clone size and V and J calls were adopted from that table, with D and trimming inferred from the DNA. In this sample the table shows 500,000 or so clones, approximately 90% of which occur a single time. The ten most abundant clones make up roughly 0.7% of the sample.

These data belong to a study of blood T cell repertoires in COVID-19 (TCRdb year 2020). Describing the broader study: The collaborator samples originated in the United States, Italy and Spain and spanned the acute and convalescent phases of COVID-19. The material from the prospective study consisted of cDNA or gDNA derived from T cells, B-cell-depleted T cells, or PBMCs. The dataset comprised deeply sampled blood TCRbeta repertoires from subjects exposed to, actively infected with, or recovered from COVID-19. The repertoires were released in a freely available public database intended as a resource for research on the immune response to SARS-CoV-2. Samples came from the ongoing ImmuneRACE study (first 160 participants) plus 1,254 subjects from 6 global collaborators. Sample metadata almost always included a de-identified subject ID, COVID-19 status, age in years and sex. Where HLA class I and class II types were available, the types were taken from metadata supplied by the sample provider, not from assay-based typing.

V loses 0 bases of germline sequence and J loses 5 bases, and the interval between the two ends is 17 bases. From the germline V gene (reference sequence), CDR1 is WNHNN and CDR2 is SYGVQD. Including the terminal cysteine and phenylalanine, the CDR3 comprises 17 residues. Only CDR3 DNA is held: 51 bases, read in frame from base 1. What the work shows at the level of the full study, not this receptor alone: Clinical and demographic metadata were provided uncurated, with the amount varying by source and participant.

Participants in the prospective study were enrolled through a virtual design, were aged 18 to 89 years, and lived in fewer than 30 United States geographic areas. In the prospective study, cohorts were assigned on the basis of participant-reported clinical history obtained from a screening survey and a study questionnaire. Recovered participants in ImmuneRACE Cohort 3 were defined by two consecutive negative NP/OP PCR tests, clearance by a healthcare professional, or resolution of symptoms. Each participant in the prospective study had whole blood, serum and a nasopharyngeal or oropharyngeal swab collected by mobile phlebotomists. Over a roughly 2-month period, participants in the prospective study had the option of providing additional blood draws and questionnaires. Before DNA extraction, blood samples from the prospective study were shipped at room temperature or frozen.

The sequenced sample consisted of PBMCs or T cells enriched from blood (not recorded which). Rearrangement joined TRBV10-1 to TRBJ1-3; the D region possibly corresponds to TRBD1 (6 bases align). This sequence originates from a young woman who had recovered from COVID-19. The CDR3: CASSESKGGWVRNTIYF. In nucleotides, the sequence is TGCGCCAGCAGTGAGTCGAAAGGGGGATGGGTTAGAAACACCATATATTTT.